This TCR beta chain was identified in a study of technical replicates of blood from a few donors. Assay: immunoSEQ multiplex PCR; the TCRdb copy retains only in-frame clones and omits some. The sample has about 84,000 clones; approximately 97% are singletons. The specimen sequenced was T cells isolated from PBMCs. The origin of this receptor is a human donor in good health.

This CDR3 is CASSQDPPASGRPEETQYF. In nucleotides, the CDR3 is TGTGCCAGCAGCCAAGATCCCCCAGCTAGCGGGAGGCCCGAAGAGACCCAGTACTTC. The genes are TRBV4-2 and TRBJ2-5; TRBD2 aligns across 11 bases. The CDR3 contains 19 residues. Germline trimming cut 0 bases from V and 3 bases from J; bases unmatched to any gene: 12. Germline V gene sequence: CDR1 LGHNA, CDR2 YNFKEQ.